This TCR beta chain was profiled in a study of shared clonotypes between healthy human individuals (dated by TCRdb to 2019 to 2021). A note on the overall study: The cohort included three men and a couple of women between 18 and 49 years of age. Blood TCR repertoires of about five healthy adults were deeply sequenced to estimate repertoire size and the extent of clonotype sharing between individuals. Different laboratories and diverse techniques were used to prepare libraries and sequence TCR repertoires, to increase sequencing depth and limit assay-specific biases. Each donor's leukapheresis produced roughly between roughly 0.9 and 8.9 billion PBMCs.

Healthy HIV-negative adults with no recently reported acute infections or vaccinations were included as donors. Every donor was a Caucasian adult living in Nashville, Tennessee, USA. In the unsorted samples, 85 million to 100 million PBMCs were counted, and genomic DNA was extracted using the QIAamp DNA Blood Mini kit. Blood was collected by leukapheresis, and PBMCs were isolated by Ficoll-Histopaque density gradient centrifugation and then cryopreserved in liquid nitrogen vapor phase. The germline V gene gives CDR1 as SGHTA and CDR2 as FQGTGA. Spanning cysteine to phenylalanine, the CDR3 consists of 13 amino acids. Only CDR3 DNA remains: 39 bases, in frame from the first base. V ends up 7 bases short and J 7 bases short, with an unmatched junction base count of 7. Using the deep immunoSEQ assay, multiplex PCR amplified TCR CDR3 regions from genomic DNA. Extracted genomic DNA from each cell subset was distributed evenly across all wells of several immunoSEQ 96-well plates, and each plate was treated as a replicate. For unsorted PBMC, 300 ng genomic DNA, equal to roughly 32,000 T cell genomes, was loaded into each replicate PCR. Genomic DNA from unsorted PBMC was sequenced over ten immunoSEQ deep assay plates. The purified libraries were quantified using a Qubit 3.0 fluorometer, sized with a Bioanalyzer 2100, and then quantified again using the KAPA Library Quantification kit. A separate single-read 150-cycle Illumina NextSeq 550 flow cell was used to sequence each immunoSEQ 96-well plate. The authors processed their data as follows. Because only junctional sequences without quality scores were contained in the immunoSEQ output, filtering matching that applied to full-length reads could not be performed. To assign V/J genes and CDR3, sequences were annotated using PyIR, a Python wrapper for IgBLAST v1.9, with IMGT germline references. Any read was removed if the V/J assignment was weak (E-value above 1e-6), the CDR3 was missing, or the read contained stop codons, out-of-frame junctions, or ambiguous translated residues. V3J clonotypes were defined as sequences sharing the same inferred V gene, J gene, and CDR3 amino acid sequence. To compute the percentage overlap between repertoires, the number of shared unique clonotypes was divided by the size of the smaller repertoire. RTK rarefaction, the Chao1 estimator, and Recon v2.1 estimates of unobserved clonotypes were used to assess repertoire richness. This immuneACCESS table, as held by TCRdb, lists in-frame sequences with V and J called but not all clones. Of the missing ones, under half trace to an unresolved V gene in checked studies; the others have no known cause. V and J calls and clone size are copied from that table; D and trimming were computed from the DNA. The sample includes about 490,000 clones, with roughly 78% observed a single time. Roughly 12% of the sample rests with the top ten.

As for this clone: Which antigen it targets is not known. Per-nucleotide qualities are absent, and no much larger clonotype sits a single base away.

General study outcomes and caveats: Pairwise subsampling led to the expectation that sequencing depth would affect the degree of clonotype sharing among donors. The small number of donors limited the genetic and exposure-history diversity represented. Sampling was limited to blood, and TCR repertoires in tissue likely differ from TCR repertoires in blood.

The receptor's source is a woman aged 35 to 49 in good health. Some clones in this sample may be carry-over from other donors' samples. Sequenced input: PBMCs. This receptor chain uses TRBV7-3 and TRBJ1-1, with 9 bases in between that match TRBD1. CDR3 protein: CASNSGQGGEAFF. The sequenced DNA: TGTGCCAGCAACTCGGGACAGGGAGGTGAAGCTTTCTTT.